This TCR beta chain was sequenced in a study of shared clonotypes between healthy human individuals. About the study: Plates per donor: three CD4 naive, three CD4 memory, two CD8 naive, one CD8 memory.

Trimming took 0 bases from V and 2 from J; bases not matched to a gene: 4. Germline CDR1 and CDR2: SGHRS and YFSETQ. The CDR3 is 16 amino acids. Sequencing used immunoSEQ multiplex PCR; TCRdb keeps in-frame clones, though not all of them. The table lists more than 2,000,000 clones, roughly 92% of them singletons. The receptor comes from a man aged 18 to 30 in good health. The V call is TRBV5-1, the J call TRBJ2-3, with 9 bases that match TRBD2. The specimen sequenced was naive CD4+ T cells sorted from blood. Described subset: CD45RA+ positively selected. The CDR3 is CASSLVAGGTTDTQYF. The CDR3 DNA is TGCGCCAGCAGCTTGGTTGCGGGGGGGACCACAGATACGCAGTATTTT.